One sample yielded the 23 T cell receptor beta chains listed below, sequenced in a study of glioma-infiltrating T cells. The iRepertoire nested amplicon-rescue multiplex PCR amplified TCR alpha and beta CDR3s from RNA. TCRdb reanalysed the multiplex PCR reads using MiXCR and keeps one entry per CDR3 protein. Found here are more than 95,000 distinct CDR3 sequences, about 23% of them singletons; the top ten hold roughly 15%. The sequencing input was glioma tissue, nonneoplastic brain tissue, or PBMCs (not recorded which). These receptors were collected from a human donor with low-grade glioma or glioblastoma, undergoing nonglioma brain surgery, or in good health (not recorded which).

This clonotype has only one observation. Germline and junction disagree at one end, which may indicate a read error. V usage is TRBV12-3 or TRBV12-4 and J usage is TRBJ2-7; 8 nucleotides align to TRBD2. The CDR3 consists of 15 residues. CDR3 amino acids: CANSLPTSGAYEQYF. The DNA for the CDR3 is TGTGCCAACAGTTTACCCACTAGCGGAGCCTACGAGCAGTACTTC.

The sample holds many counts of this clonotype. V usage is TRBV7-6 and J usage is TRBJ2-5; D is unclear. The germline V gene has CDR1 SGHVS and CDR2 FNYEAQ. The CDR3 extends over 14 amino acids. V dropped 0 bases and J dropped 2 bases, with 7 bases sitting between them. The CDR3 coding sequence is TGTGCCAGCAGCTTAGCGAGGCAGCAAGAGACCCAGTACTTC. Protein: CASSLARQQETQYF.

This clonotype was found many times. The chain links TRBV25-1 to TRBJ2-1, with 10 bases lining up with TRBD2. Losses at the gene ends were 7 bases for V and 3 bases for J; bases not matched to a gene: 6. The CDR3 contains 15 residues. CDR1 is MGHDK, CDR2 SYGVNS, per germline. The CDR3: CASNAGTSDYNEQFF. The DNA of the CDR3 is TGTGCCAGCAACGCCGGGACTAGCGACTACAATGAGCAGTTCTTC.

The rearrangement joins TRBV7-2 to TRBJ1-1; D ambiguous. Trimming left V 5 bases short and J 4 bases short, with 11 bases between. Germline assignment: CDR1 SGHTA and CDR2 FQGNSA. This CDR3 contains 13 residues. The CDR3 region has the DNA TGTGCCAGCAGCCTGTGGCGGAGCACTGAAGCTTTCTTT. Its translation is CASSLWRSTEAFF.

This clonotype was detected ten times or more. This chain joins TRBV2 and TRBJ2-3, with unresolved D. V dropped 4 bases and J dropped 7 bases, with 6 bases sitting between them. The CDR3 has 11 residues. Per the germline V gene, CDR1 is SNHLY and CDR2 is FYNNEI. CDR3 DNA: TGTGCCAGCAGTGTCCTGAATACGCAGTATTTT. It is translated as CASSVLNTQYF.

This clonotype was observed at least ten times. The V gene is TRBV19, the J gene TRBJ1-2, with D tentatively TRBD1 (5 bases). The CDR3 runs to 14 residues. V lost 8 bases and J lost 4, with 17 bases in between. Germline lookup yields CDR1 LNHDA and CDR2 SQIVND (reference sequence). The CDR3 bases are TGTGCCAGTGCCAGAGGGGCCACCCCCTATGGCTACACCTTC. Its translation: CASARGATPYGYTF.

This clonotype was observed many times. The chain couples TRBV19 to TRBJ2-3; D assignment may be TRBD1 or TRBD2 (5 bases each). V gave up 8 bases and J gave up 4 bases, with 13 bases separating them. The CDR3 length is 13 residues. Germline CDR1 and CDR2: LNHDA and SQIVND (reference sequence). The CDR3 DNA reads as TGTGCCAGTTCCTCGGGACCACCAGATACGCAGTATTTT. Translating it yields CASSSGPPDTQYF.

As concerns this clonotype: One junction end does not reproduce the germline sequence, and a read error may be involved. The rearrangement links TRBV4-2 to TRBJ2-7; a possible D gene is TRBD2 (5 bases). This CDR3 region has 12 residues. Germline loops: CDR1 LGHNA, CDR2 YNFKEQ. The CDR3 loop is CASTQREREQYF. DNA of the CDR3: TGTGCCAGCACCCAAAGGGAGCGCGAGCAGTACTTC.

This clonotype was counted at least ten times. The chain combines TRBV4-2 with TRBJ1-3, with D possibly TRBD1 on 6 matching bases. CDR3 length: 14 residues. Germline V gene data show CDR1 as LGHNA and CDR2 as YNFKEQ. V shed 4 bases and J shed 2 bases, with 9 bases lying between them. In nucleotides, the CDR3 is TGTGCCAGCAGCCGTGAGGGGGCTGGAAACACCATATATTTT. It translates to CASSREGAGNTIYF.

This clonotype was observed many times. DNA for the CDR3: TGTGCCAGCAGTCCCCGGCCGGGACTAGCGGGGGGGTGGTACAATGAGCAGTTCTTC. This codes for CASSPRPGLAGGWYNEQFF. The chain combines TRBV28 with TRBJ2-1, with TRBD2 matching 16 bases. CDR3 size: 19 residues. CDR1 is MDHEN and CDR2 is SYDVKM in the germline V gene. With V trimmed by 5 bases and J by 4 bases, 11 bases remained unmatched.

Turning to this clonotype: A read error may produce the germline difference seen at one junction end. This chain uses TRBV6-9 with TRBJ2-3; the D is unclear. Germline V gene data show CDR1 as MNHGY and CDR2 as SVAAGI. The CDR3 spans 16 residues. For the CDR3, the DNA is TGTGCCAGTAGTTCCACCGTCTTGATGAGCACAGATACGCGGTATTTT. Its protein is CASSSTVLMSTDTRYF.

Regarding this clonotype: A read error may be the cause here, since a much bigger clone is one base away. The chain couples TRBV6-2 or TRBV6-3 to TRBJ1-5, with D unresolved. Trimming removed 8 bases at V and 9 bases at J, with 14 bases between. The CDR3 covers 12 residues. CDR1 is MNHEY and CDR2 is SVGEGT in the germline V gene. DNA for the CDR3: TGTGCCAGCTGTGTAACGGACTGGCCCCAGCATTTT. Translated, it gives CASCVTDWPQHF.

Points on this clonotype: A much larger clonotype is one base distant, so this may be a read error. The genes are TRBV4-2 and TRBJ1-4; 8 nucleotides match TRBD1. This CDR3 comprises 16 residues. Germline lookup yields CDR1 LGHNA and CDR2 YNFKEQ. Trimming at V came to 2 bases and at J to 5 bases, leaving 7 bases not matched to a gene. The CDR3 DNA reads as TGTGCCAGCAGCCAACAGGCAGGGGGCAGCAATGAAAAACTGTTTTTT. Translated: CASSQQAGGSNEKLFF.

The rearrangement links TRBV12-3 or TRBV12-4 to TRBJ2-5; no clear D. The CDR3 sequence is 12 residues long. The V end lost 8 bases, the J end lost 5 bases, and 12 bases lay between the germline ends. CDR3 in DNA: TGTGCCAGCGGCATTACCTGTGAGACCCAGTACTTC. Residues: CASGITCETQYF.

This clonotype was observed a few times. This chain uses TRBV12-3 or TRBV12-4 with TRBJ1-1; possible D gene TRBD1, 5 bases. V was pared by 6 bases and J by 4 bases, with 18 bases between. The CDR3 has 15 residues. CDR3 DNA: TGTGCCAGCAGACCTGGGGGGGTCCCAGTCACTGAAGCTTTCTTT. Its protein is CASRPGGVPVTEAFF.

This clonotype was found many times. The V gene is TRBV7-3, the J gene TRBJ2-3; D is ambiguous. CDR3 length equals 13 residues. Germline V gene data show CDR1 as SGHTA and CDR2 as FQGTGA. Trimming left V 4 bases short and J 4 bases short, with 9 bases between. CDR3 residues: CASSWQVSDTQYF. DNA of the CDR3: TGTGCCAGCAGCTGGCAGGTGTCAGATACGCAGTATTTT.

This rearrangement joins TRBV7-3 to TRBJ2-2; D is possibly TRBD1 or TRBD2 (5 bases each). Germline loops: CDR1 SGHTA, CDR2 FQGTGA. This CDR3 has 15 residues. With 3 bases removed from V and 1 base from J, the gap between germline ends came to 9 bases. The CDR3: CASSLSGGNTGELFF. In DNA form, the CDR3 reads TGTGCCAGCAGCTTGTCTGGGGGGAACACCGGGGAGCTGTTTTTT.

The chain combines TRBV5-6 with TRBJ1-1; no definite D call. The CDR3 runs to 14 residues. Germline lookup yields CDR1 SGHDT and CDR2 YYEEEE. The V gene lost 4 bases and the J gene lost 5 bases, with 15 bases spanning the gap. The chain's CDR3 is CASSQTDWFTEAFF. The CDR3 bases are TGTGCCAGCAGCCAGACTGACTGGTTTACTGAAGCTTTCTTT. Supplemented by reference TRBV5-6 and TRBJ1-1, the full variable domain reads DAGVTQSPTHLIKTRGQQVTLRCSPKSGHDTVSWYQQALGQGPQFIFQYYEEEERQRGNFPDRFSGHQFPNYSSELNVNALLLGDSALYLCASSQTDWFTEAFFGQGTRLTVV.

This clonotype showed up many times. This rearrangement joins TRBV4-3 to TRBJ2-3; D is unclear. V shed 0 bases and J shed 3 bases, with 13 bases lying between them. The CDR3 runs 16 residues. Per the germline V gene, CDR1 is LGHNA and CDR2 is YSLEER. CDR3 sequence reads: CASSQDLGVATDTQYF. In DNA form, the CDR3 reads TGCGCCAGCAGCCAAGATCTAGGAGTCGCGACAGATACGCAGTATTTT.

In its sample, this clonotype was seen many times. This chain joins TRBV4-2 and TRBJ1-4; D is possibly TRBD1 (5 bases). Germline CDR1 and CDR2: LGHNA and YNFKEQ. V dropped 1 base and J dropped 6 bases, with 18 bases sitting between them. The CDR3 contains 17 residues. CDR3: CASSQGTGIISHEKLFF. In DNA, the CDR3 is TGTGCCAGCAGCCAAGGCACAGGAATCATCTCCCATGAAAAACTGTTTTTT.

Turning to this clonotype: Possible read error: a much larger clone is one base away. The J gene is TRBJ2-2, the V gene TRBV28; TRBD2 agrees at 7 bases. The germline gives CDR1 MDHEN, CDR2 SYDVKM. The CDR3 totals 15 residues. In DNA form, the CDR3 reads TGTGCCACCAGTGGGGCGGGAGCGGCCACCGGGGGGCTGTTTTTT. The encoded protein is CATSGAGAATGGLFF.

This clonotype showed up many times. A read error may account for a junction end that differs from germline. V gene TRBV4-3 combines with J gene TRBJ2-1; tentative D call: TRBD2 (6 bases). CDR1 is LGHNA and CDR2 is YSLEER in the germline V gene. This CDR3 has 14 residues. CDR3: CASSQDVAVAREVF. The CDR3 region has the DNA TGCGCCAGCAGCCAAGACGTCGCAGTGGCTAGGGAGGTCTTC.

This clonotype was recorded many times. V is TRBV6-1 and J is TRBJ2-1; D is uncertain. This CDR3 is 12 amino acids long. V gave up 5 bases and J gave up 9 bases, with 11 bases separating them. In germline, CDR1 is MNHNS, CDR2 SASEGT. The CDR3 loop reads CASSPQSLEQFF. For the CDR3, the DNA is TGTGCCAGCAGTCCGCAGTCGCTTGAGCAGTTCTTC.